The clone carrying this T cell receptor beta chain came up a few times. Quantitative 5'-RACE was performed with molecular barcodes, and it yielded the TCR beta libraries. A single record per CDR3 protein comes from TCRdb applying MiXCR to the 5' RACE reads. The table lists about 30,000 distinct CDR3 sequences, around 14% of them singletons, with less than 40% in the top ten. The data are from a study of CD8 T cells in ankylosing spondylitis. Germline V gene lookup returns CDR1 SQVTM and CDR2 ANQGSEA. V was pared by 4 bases and J by 3 bases, with 3 bases of the junction left unmatched. This CDR3 contains 13 residues.

The clonotype was recovered from a male donor with ankylosing spondylitis or in good health (not recorded which). The chain recombines TRBV29-1 with TRBJ2-3, with 8 bases that match TRBD1. The sequenced sample was blood. For the CDR3, the DNA is TGCAGCGTTGGACAGGGGACGACAGATACGCAGTATTTT. Protein product: CSVGQGTTDTQYF.